Listed below are T cell receptor beta chains from one sample, sequenced in a study of blood T cell repertoires in COVID-19. Measured with immunoSEQ multiplex PCR; TCRdb has only the in-frame clones, and not every one. In the table there are roughly 230,000 clones, nearly 90% of which are singletons. Material for sequencing was peripheral blood. The source is a woman in her sixties or seventies with COVID-19, enrolled during active disease. The CDR3 runs from the conserved cysteine through the conserved F or W. Some rows mark clone size as missing; the rest say once, few, many or name a class of expanded clone.

v_call: TRBV9
cdr3_length: 13
clone_size: .
j_call: TRBJ2-3
cdr3_aa: CASSSPGSDTQYF

v_call: TRBV15
cdr3_length: 13
clone_size: .
j_call: TRBJ2-7
cdr3_aa: CATSPITGDEQYF

v_call: TRBV20-1
cdr3_length: 13
clone_size: once
j_call: TRBJ1-5
cdr3_aa: CSASSGQSQPQHF

v_call: TRBV30
cdr3_length: 12
clone_size: few
j_call: TRBJ1-5
cdr3_aa: CAWDRANQPQHF

v_call: TRBV5-4
cdr3_length: 12
clone_size: .
j_call: TRBJ2-1
cdr3_aa: CASSLDSGGIFF

v_call: TRBV6-2/TRBV6-3
cdr3_length: 16
clone_size: .
j_call: TRBJ2-7
cdr3_aa: CASSYSRDREEYEQYF

v_call: TRBV25-1
cdr3_length: 16
clone_size: .
j_call: TRBJ2-3
cdr3_aa: CASSEFQGGGTDTQYF

v_call: TRBV4-1
cdr3_length: 13
clone_size: few
j_call: TRBJ1-5
cdr3_aa: CASSQIQGQPQHF

v_call: TRBV6-6
cdr3_length: 14
clone_size: .
j_call: TRBJ1-2
cdr3_aa: CASRERGRSYGYTF

v_call: TRBV5-1
cdr3_length: 21
clone_size: .
j_call: TRBJ2-1
cdr3_aa: CASSLARGTSGGPQNYNEQFF

v_call: TRBV7-9
cdr3_length: 17
clone_size: .
j_call: TRBJ2-5
cdr3_aa: CASSLDGARGIQETQYF

v_call: TRBV7-2
cdr3_length: 17
clone_size: .
j_call: TRBJ2-5
cdr3_aa: CASTGTSGGRGWETQYF

v_call: TRBV5-5
cdr3_length: 18
clone_size: .
j_call: TRBJ2-2
cdr3_aa: CASSPTGTSGGATGELFF

v_call: TRBV2
cdr3_length: 13
clone_size: .
j_call: TRBJ1-2
cdr3_aa: CASSDGGRYGYTF

v_call: TRBV7-2
cdr3_length: 16
clone_size: .
j_call: TRBJ1-5
cdr3_aa: CASSPAGGLANQPQHF

v_call: TRBV19
cdr3_length: 13
clone_size: .
j_call: TRBJ2-1
cdr3_aa: CASSSRRSGEQFF

v_call: TRBV19
cdr3_length: 16
clone_size: .
j_call: TRBJ1-5
cdr3_aa: CASSIGTGVGNQPQHF

v_call: TRBV6-5
cdr3_length: 15
clone_size: .
j_call: TRBJ1-1
cdr3_aa: CASSSRTAMNTEAFF

v_call: TRBV6-2/TRBV6-3
cdr3_length: 15
clone_size: few
j_call: TRBJ1-5
cdr3_aa: CASSSTGVGAQPQHF

v_call: TRBV6-1
cdr3_length: 15
clone_size: .
j_call: TRBJ2-5
cdr3_aa: CASSERGIGRETQYF

v_call: TRBV7-9
cdr3_length: 14
clone_size: .
j_call: TRBJ2-7
cdr3_aa: CASSQPTLTYEQYF

v_call: TRBV7-2
cdr3_length: 16
clone_size: .
j_call: TRBJ2-2
cdr3_aa: CASSLYPDRGTGELFF

v_call: TRBV5-1
cdr3_length: 15
clone_size: few
j_call: TRBJ2-2
cdr3_aa: CASRVQGANTGELFF

v_call: TRBV4-2
cdr3_length: 18
clone_size: .
j_call: TRBJ2-5
cdr3_aa: CASSQDPASGGPQETQYF

v_call: TRBV4-3
cdr3_length: 15
clone_size: .
j_call: TRBJ1-3
cdr3_aa: CASSSGTGVGNTIYF

v_call: TRBV12-3/TRBV12-4
cdr3_length: 11
clone_size: .
j_call: TRBJ2-1
cdr3_aa: CASSPLNEQFF

v_call: TRBV6-2/TRBV6-3
cdr3_length: 17
clone_size: .
j_call: TRBJ2-1
cdr3_aa: CASSWTSGGPRYNEQFF

v_call: TRBV5-1
cdr3_length: 15
clone_size: .
j_call: TRBJ1-3
cdr3_aa: CASSPRTDSGNTIYF

v_call: TRBV5-4
cdr3_length: 14
clone_size: .
j_call: TRBJ1-2
cdr3_aa: CASSLVGRNYGYTF

v_call: TRBV4-2
cdr3_length: 18
clone_size: few
j_call: TRBJ1-6
cdr3_aa: CASSQPGTGGLLNSPLHF

v_call: TRBV9
cdr3_length: 14
clone_size: .
j_call: TRBJ1-6
cdr3_aa: CASSVGQQNSPLHF

v_call: TRBV6-2/TRBV6-3
cdr3_length: 16
clone_size: .
j_call: TRBJ1-6
cdr3_aa: CASRPSTGGRNSPLHF

v_call: TRBV9
cdr3_length: 16
clone_size: .
j_call: TRBJ1-2
cdr3_aa: CASSAGDRSSYYGFTF

v_call: TRBV11-2
cdr3_length: 17
clone_size: .
j_call: TRBJ1-2
cdr3_aa: CASSVNRGTGHNYGYTF

v_call: TRBV7-2
cdr3_length: 13
clone_size: .
j_call: TRBJ1-2
cdr3_aa: CASSLQDRVGYTF